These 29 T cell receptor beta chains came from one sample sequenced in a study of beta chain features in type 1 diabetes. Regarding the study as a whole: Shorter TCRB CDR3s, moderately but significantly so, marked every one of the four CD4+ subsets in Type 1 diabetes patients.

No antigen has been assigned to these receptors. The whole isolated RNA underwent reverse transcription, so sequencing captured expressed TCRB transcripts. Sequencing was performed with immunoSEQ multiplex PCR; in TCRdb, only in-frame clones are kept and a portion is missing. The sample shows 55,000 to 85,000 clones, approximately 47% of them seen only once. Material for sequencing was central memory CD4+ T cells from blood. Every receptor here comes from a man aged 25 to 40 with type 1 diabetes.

The CDR3 nucleotides are TGTGCCAGCAGTGAAGGGCACAATCAGCCCCAGCATTTT. Protein sequence: CASSEGHNQPQHF. V and J are TRBV2 and TRBJ1-5; D is ambiguous. The V end lost 1 base, the J end lost 3 bases, and 4 bases lay between the germline ends. CDR1 and CDR2 (germline): SNHLY, FYNNEI. The CDR3 is 13 amino acids.

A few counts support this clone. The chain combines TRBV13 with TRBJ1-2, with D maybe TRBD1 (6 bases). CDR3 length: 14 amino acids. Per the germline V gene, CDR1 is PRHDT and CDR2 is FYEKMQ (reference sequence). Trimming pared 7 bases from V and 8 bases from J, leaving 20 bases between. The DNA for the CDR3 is TGTGCCAGCACCTCTTATGCGGAGGGGGGGGGCTACACCTTC. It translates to CASTSYAEGGGYTF.

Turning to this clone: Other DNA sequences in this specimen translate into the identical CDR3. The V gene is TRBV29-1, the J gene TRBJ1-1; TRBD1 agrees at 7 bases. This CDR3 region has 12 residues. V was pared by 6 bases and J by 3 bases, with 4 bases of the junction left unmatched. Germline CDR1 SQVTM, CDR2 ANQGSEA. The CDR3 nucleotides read TGCAGCGTACACAGGGGTTACACTGAAGCTTTCTTT. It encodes CSVHRGYTEAFF.

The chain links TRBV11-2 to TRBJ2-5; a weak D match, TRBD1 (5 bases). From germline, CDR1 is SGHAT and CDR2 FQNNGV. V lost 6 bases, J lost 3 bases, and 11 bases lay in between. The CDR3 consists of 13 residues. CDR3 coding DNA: TGTGCCAGCAGTGACAGCTTTGAAGAGACCCAGTACTTC. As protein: CASSDSFEETQYF.

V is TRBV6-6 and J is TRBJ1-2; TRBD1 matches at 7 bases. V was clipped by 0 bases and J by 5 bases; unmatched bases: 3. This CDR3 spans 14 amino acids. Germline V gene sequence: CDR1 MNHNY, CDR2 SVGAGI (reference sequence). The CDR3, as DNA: TGTGCCAGCAGTTACTCGGGGACAGCTTATGGCTACACCTTC. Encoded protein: CASSYSGTAYGYTF.

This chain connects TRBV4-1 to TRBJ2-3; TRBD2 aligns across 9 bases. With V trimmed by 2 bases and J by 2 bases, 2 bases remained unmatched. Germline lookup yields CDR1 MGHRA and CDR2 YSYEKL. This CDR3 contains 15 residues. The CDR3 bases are TGCGCCAGCAGCCAACGCGGGGGGGCCACAGATACGCAGTATTTT. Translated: CASSQRGGATDTQYF.

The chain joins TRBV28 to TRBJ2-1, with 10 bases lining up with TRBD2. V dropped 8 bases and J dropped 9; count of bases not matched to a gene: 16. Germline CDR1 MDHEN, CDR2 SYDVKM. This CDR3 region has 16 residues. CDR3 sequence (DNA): TGTGCCAGCGCGGCCACCCGACTAGCGGGTTACGGTGAGCAGTTCTTC. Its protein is CASAATRLAGYGEQFF.

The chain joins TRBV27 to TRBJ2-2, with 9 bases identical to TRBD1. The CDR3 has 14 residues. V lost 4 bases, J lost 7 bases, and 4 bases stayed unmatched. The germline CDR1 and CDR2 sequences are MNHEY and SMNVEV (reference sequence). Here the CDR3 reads CASSSGQGGGELFF. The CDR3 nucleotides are TGTGCCAGCAGTTCGGGACAGGGTGGCGGGGAGCTGTTTTTT.

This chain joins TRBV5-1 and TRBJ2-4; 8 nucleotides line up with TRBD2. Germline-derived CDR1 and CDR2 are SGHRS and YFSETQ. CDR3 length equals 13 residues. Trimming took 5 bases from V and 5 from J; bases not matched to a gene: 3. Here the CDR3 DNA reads TGCGCCAGCAGGCGGGAGGACCAAAACATTCAGTACTTC. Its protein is CASRREDQNIQYF.

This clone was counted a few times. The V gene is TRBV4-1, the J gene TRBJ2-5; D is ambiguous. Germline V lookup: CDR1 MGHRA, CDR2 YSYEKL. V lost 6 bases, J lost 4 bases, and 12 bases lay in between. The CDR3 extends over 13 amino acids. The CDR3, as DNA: TGCGCCAGCAGTGGCCAGTTCCTAGAGACCCAGTACTTC. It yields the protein CASSGQFLETQYF.

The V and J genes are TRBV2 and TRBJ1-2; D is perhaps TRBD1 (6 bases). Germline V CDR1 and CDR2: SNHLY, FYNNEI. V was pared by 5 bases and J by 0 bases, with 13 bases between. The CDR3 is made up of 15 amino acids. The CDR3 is CASSRVQGANYGYTF. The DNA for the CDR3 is TGTGCCAGCAGTAGGGTACAGGGAGCTAACTATGGCTACACCTTC.

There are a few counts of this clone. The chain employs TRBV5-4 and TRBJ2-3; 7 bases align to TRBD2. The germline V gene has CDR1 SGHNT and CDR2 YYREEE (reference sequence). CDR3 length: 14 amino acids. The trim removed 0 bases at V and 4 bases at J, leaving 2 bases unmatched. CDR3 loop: CASSLAGGSDTQYF. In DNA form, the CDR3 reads TGTGCCAGCAGCTTGGCCGGGGGGTCAGATACGCAGTATTTT.

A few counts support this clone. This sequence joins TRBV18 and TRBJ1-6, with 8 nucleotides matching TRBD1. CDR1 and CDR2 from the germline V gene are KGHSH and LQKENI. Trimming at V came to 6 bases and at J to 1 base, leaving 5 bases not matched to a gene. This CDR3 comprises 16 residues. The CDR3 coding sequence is TGTGCCAGCTCCTTGGACAGGGCGTCCTATAATTCACCCCTCCACTTT. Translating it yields CASSLDRASYNSPLHF.

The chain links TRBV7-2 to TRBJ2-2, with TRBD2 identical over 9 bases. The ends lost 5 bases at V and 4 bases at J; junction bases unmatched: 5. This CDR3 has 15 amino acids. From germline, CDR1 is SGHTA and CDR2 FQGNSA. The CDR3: CASSLSSGATGELFF. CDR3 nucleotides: TGTGCCAGCAGCCTGTCTAGCGGGGCCACCGGGGAGCTGTTTTTT. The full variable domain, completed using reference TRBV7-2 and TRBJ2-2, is GAGVSQSPSNKVTEKGKDVELRCDPISGHTALYWYRQSLGQGLEFLIYFQGNSAPDKSGLPSDRFSAERTGGSVSTLTIQRTQQEDSAVYLCASSLSSGATGELFFGEGSRLTVL.

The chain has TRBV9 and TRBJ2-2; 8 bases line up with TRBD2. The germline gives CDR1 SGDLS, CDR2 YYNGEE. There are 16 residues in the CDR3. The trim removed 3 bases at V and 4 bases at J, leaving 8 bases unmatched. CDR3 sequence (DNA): TGTGCCAGCAGCGCCCCTCGGGGGGGCCTCACCGGGGAGCTGTTTTTT. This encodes CASSAPRGGLTGELFF.

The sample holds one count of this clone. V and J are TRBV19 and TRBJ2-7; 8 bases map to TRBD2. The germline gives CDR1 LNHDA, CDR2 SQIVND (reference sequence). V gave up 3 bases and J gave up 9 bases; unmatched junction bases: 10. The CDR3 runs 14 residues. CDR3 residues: CASSMRHLAGGQYF. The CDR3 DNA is TGTGCCAGTAGTATGAGACACCTGGCGGGGGGGCAGTACTTC.

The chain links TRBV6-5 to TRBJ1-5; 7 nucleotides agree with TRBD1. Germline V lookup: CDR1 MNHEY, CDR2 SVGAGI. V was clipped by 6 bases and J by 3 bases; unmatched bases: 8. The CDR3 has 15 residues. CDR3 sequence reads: CASRASGTDNQPQHF. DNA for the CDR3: TGTGCCAGCAGGGCCTCGGGGACAGACAATCAGCCCCAGCATTTT.

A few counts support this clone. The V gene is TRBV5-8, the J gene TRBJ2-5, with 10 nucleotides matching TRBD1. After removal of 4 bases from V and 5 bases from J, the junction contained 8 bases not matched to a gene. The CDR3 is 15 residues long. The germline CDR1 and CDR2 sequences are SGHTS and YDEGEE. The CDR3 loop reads CASSILTGGAETQYF. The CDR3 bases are TGTGCCAGCAGCATACTGACAGGGGGCGCGGAGACCCAGTACTTC. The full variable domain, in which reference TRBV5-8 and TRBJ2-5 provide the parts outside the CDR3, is EAGVTQSPTHLIKTRGQQATLRCSPISGHTSVYWYQQALGLGLQFLLWYDEGEERNRGNFPPRFSGRQFPNYSSELNVNALELEDSALYLCASSILTGGAETQYFGPGTRLLVL.

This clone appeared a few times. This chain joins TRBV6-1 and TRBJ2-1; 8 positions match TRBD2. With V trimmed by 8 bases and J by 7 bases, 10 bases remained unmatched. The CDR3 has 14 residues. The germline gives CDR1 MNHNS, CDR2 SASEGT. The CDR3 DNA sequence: TGTGCCAGCCAAAAGATAGCGGGAAAAAATGAGCAGTTCTTC. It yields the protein CASQKIAGKNEQFF.

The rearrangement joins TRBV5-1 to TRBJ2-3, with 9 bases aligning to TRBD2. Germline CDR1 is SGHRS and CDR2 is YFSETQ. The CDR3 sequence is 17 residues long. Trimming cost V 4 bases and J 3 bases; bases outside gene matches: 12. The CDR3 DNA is TGCGCCAGCAGCGCCGGTAGCGGGAGTGGGGTGACAGATACGCAGTATTTT. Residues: CASSAGSGSGVTDTQYF.

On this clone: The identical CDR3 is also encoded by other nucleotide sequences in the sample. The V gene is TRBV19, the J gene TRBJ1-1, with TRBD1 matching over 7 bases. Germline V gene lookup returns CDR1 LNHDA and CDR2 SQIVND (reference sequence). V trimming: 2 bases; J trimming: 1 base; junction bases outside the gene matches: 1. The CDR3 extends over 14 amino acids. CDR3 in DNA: TGTGCCAGTAGTATACGACAGGGGAACACTGAAGCTTTCTTT. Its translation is CASSIRQGNTEAFF.

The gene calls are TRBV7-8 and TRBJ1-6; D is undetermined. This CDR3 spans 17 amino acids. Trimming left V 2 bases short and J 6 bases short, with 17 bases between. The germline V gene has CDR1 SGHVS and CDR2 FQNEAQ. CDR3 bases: TGTGCCAGCAGCTTACGACGGGAAACAGCTTCTAATTCACCCCTCCACTTT. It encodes CASSLRRETASNSPLHF.

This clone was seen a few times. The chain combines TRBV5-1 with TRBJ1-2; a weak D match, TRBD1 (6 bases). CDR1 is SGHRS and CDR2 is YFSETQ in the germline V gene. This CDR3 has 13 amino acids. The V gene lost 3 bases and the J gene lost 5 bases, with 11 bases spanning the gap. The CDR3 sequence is CASSSGQVYGYTF. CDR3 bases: TGCGCCAGCAGCTCGGGACAAGTATATGGCTACACCTTC.

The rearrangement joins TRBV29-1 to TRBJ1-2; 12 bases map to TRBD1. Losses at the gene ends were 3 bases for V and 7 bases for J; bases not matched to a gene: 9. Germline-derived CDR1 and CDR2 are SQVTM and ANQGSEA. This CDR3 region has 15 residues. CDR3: CSVDFTGQGAGGYTF. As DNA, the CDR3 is TGCAGCGTTGATTTTACGGGACAGGGGGCCGGTGGCTACACCTTC.

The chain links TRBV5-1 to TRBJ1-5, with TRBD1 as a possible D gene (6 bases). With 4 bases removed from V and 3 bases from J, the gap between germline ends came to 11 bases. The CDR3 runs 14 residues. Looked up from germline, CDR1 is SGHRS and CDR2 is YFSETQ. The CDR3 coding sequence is TGCGCCAGCAGCACAGGACAGCCCAATCAGCCCCAGCATTTT. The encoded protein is CASSTGQPNQPQHF.

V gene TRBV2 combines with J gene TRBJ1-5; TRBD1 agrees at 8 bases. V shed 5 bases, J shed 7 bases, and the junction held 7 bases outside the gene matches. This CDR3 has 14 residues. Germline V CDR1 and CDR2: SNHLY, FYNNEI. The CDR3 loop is CASSPRTGRQPQHF. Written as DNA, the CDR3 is TGTGCCAGCAGTCCTCGGACAGGGCGACAGCCCCAGCATTTT.

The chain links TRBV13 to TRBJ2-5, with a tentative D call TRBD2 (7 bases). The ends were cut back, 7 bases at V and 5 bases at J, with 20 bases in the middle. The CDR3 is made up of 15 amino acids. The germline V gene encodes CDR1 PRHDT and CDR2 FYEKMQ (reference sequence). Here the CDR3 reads CASTLFRGAGETQYF. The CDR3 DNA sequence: TGTGCCAGCACCTTGTTCCGGGGGGCCGGGGAGACCCAGTACTTC.

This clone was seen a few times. Here the CDR3 reads CASSLETGDETQYF. DNA of the CDR3: TGTGCCAGCAGCTTGGAGACAGGGGACGAGACCCAGTACTTC. The rearrangement links TRBV7-8 to TRBJ2-5, with 8 bases aligning to TRBD1. The CDR3 loop spans 14 amino acids. From germline, CDR1 is SGHVS and CDR2 FQNEAQ. V lost 3 bases to trimming and J lost 5 bases; unmatched junction nucleotides: 5.

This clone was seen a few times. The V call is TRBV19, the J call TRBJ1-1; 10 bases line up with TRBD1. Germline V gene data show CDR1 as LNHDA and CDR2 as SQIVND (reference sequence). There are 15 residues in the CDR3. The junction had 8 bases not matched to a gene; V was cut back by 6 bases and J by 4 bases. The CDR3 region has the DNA TGTGCCAGTAGCTTCGGGACAGGGGCGAGCACTGAAGCTTTCTTT. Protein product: CASSFGTGASTEAFF.